A single TCR beta chain is shown here with its context. The data stem from a study of blood T cell repertoires in COVID-19. Study summary: The cDNA or gDNA used as material had been derived from T cells, B-cell-depleted T cells, or PBMCs.

V dropped 7 bases and J dropped 3 bases, with 16 bases sitting between them. The CDR3 is 15 amino acids. The germline V gene encodes CDR1 SGHRS and CDR2 YFSETQ. Assay used: immunoSEQ multiplex PCR; TCRdb lists only in-frame clones, some missing. This table holds fewer than 350,000 clones, 70% to 90% found once. The chain couples TRBV5-1 to TRBJ2-2; possible D gene TRBD2, 6 bases. This receptor was obtained from a woman aged 45-65 years with active or convalescent COVID-19. Specimen: peripheral blood. The CDR3 is CASFDGLLHTGELFF. The CDR3 DNA reads as TGCGCCAGCTTTGATGGACTACTCCACACCGGGGAGCTGTTTTTT.